What follows is one TCR beta chain and its context. Its antigen is unidentified. The junction had 8 bases not matched to a gene; V was cut back by 8 bases and J by 5 bases. The CDR3 is 14 amino acids. Per germline, CDR1 ENHRY and CDR2 SYGVKD. This entry is derived from a study of cytomegalovirus exposure and HLA in healthy donors. Study context: The study placed approximately 78% of its 350 to 400 genotyped donors in the Caucasian-associated ancestry cluster.

Study-wide points: Analysis performed later found 15,000 or so TCR beta sequences associated with HLA alleles at 0.05 false discovery rate. CMV serostatus was the sole immune exposure information available. Presence/absence analyses rested on an assumption that sequencing depth was roughly uniform across donors.

Use of 60 Vbeta and 13 Jbeta primers characterized the PCR. Sequenced by immunoSEQ multiplex PCR; TCRdb stores in-frame clones only, minus some. The sample holds about 86,000 clones, over 75% seen once. The sequence was obtained from a male donor in good health and CMV-seropositive. The chain recombines TRBV10-3 with TRBJ2-2, with TRBD2 identical over 7 bases. Material: PBMCs. The CDR3 region is CAIAGEVGTGELFF. The CDR3 DNA follows: TGTGCCATCGCGGGGGAGGTCGGGACCGGGGAGCTGTTTTTT.